This TCR beta chain appears in the sequencing data of a study of cytomegalovirus exposure and HLA in healthy donors. Points from the study as a whole: TCR beta sequences reportedly predicted most subjects' HLA-A and HLA-B alleles accurately. Across donors, sequencing depth was assumed by presence/absence analyses to be roughly uniform. Rare TCR sequences dominated, though some public TCRs recurred in many donors.

About this clone: Its antigen is still unknown.

Both 60 Vbeta primers and 13 Jbeta primers went into the PCR. Clones were sequenced by immunoSEQ multiplex PCR, and TCRdb holds only the in-frame ones, with some missing. The sample yields approximately 100,000 clones, roughly 80% seen once. With V trimmed by 5 bases and J by 1 base, 6 bases remained unmatched. Germline CDR1 reads MGHDK; CDR2 reads SYGVNS. The CDR3 has 16 residues. Specimen: PBMCs. The receptor's source is a man in his sixties in good health and CMV-seronegative. V is TRBV25-1 and J is TRBJ2-2; TRBD1 aligns across 8 bases. CDR3 amino acids: CASSWGDRGNTGELFF. The CDR3 DNA follows: TGTGCCAGCAGTTGGGGTGACAGGGGGAACACCGGGGAGCTGTTTTTT.